This T cell receptor beta chain was profiled in a study of CD8+ T cells in alopecia areata. Looking at the study overall: Transfer of skin from 6-12-month-old C3H/HeJ graft donors with spontaneous alopecia was made to approximately 7-11-week-old female C3H/HeJ mice.

With respect to this clone: The antigen is undetermined. At one boundary the junction diverges from the germline segment, which might be a read error. Here the gene names and germline are mouse. The read gets to within 4 residues of the CDR3 end, and the germline J gene fills in the rest.

Study results and limitations: Sequences from scalp samples also cover resident alphabeta T cells of normal skin.

Cutaneous lymph nodes were pooled and cells sorted by CD4, CD8alpha, NKG2D, NKG2ACE and more. Once RNA had been extracted, it was reverse transcribed into cDNA to act as the sequencing template. Sequencing used immunoSEQ multiplex PCR; TCRdb keeps in-frame clones, though not all of them. The data list roughly 260,000 clones, none observed once; more than 0.95% falls to the top ten. This CDR3 spans 14 amino acids. Germline V lookup: CDR1 NSQYPW, CDR2 LRSPGD (reference sequence). The chain has TRBV1 and TRBJ1-2, with D possibly TRBD1 on 6 matching bases. The clonotype originates from a C3H/HeJ mouse with alopecia areata. The mouse strain carries the MHC haplotype H2-k. Sequenced: CD4+ T cells sorted from a lymph node. The CDR3 reads CTCRAGVRDSDYTF. Partial CDR3 DNA: TGCACCTGCAGAGCAGGGGTGAGAGACTCC. Variable domain in full (rest from reference TRBV1 and TRBJ1-2): VTLLEQNPRWRLVPRGQAVNLRCILKNSQYPWMSWYQQDLQKQLQWLFTLRSPGDKEVKSLPGADYLATRVTDTELRLQVANMSQGRTLYCTCRAGVRDSDYTFGSGTRLLVI.